This T cell receptor beta chain was captured in a study of blood T cell repertoires in COVID-19. Study background: In each case, the material was cDNA or gDNA derived from T cells, B-cell-depleted T cells, or PBMCs.

The CDR3 consists of 13 residues. Losses at the gene ends were 8 bases for V and 2 bases for J; bases not matched to a gene: 5. CDR1 MDHEN and CDR2 SYDVKM come from the germline V gene. Profiled with immunoSEQ multiplex PCR; TCRdb holds only in-frame clones, not every one. The sample carries approximately 85,000 clones, 70% to 90% recorded once. The receptor's source is a human donor in a cohort sampled during active COVID-19. The chain employs TRBV28 and TRBJ2-7; 8 bases fit TRBD1. Sequenced material: peripheral blood. The CDR3 sequence: CASCPGQAYEQYF. The DNA for the CDR3 is TGTGCCAGCTGCCCGGGACAGGCCTACGAGCAGTACTTC.